Shown below are 21 T cell receptor beta chains from a single sample sequenced in a study of control samples from healthy donors and cancer patients. Assay: immunoSEQ multiplex PCR; the TCRdb copy retains only in-frame clones and omits some. The sample contains some 150,000 clones, around 93% of which appear only once. The sequenced material came from blood. The receptors stem from a woman aged 55 to 70 in good health.

This clone was detected once. The chain links TRBV7-2 to TRBJ1-2; D call uncertain. The CDR3 is made up of 14 amino acids. Germline loops: CDR1 SGHTA, CDR2 FQGNSA. V was trimmed by 5 bases and J by 4 bases, leaving 14 bases between them. This CDR3 is CASSPEPTGYGYTF. CDR3 nucleotide sequence: TGTGCCAGCAGCCCCGAACCGACGGGCTATGGCTACACCTTC.

This chain connects TRBV5-1 to TRBJ1-2; no definite D call. CDR1 SGHRS and CDR2 YFSETQ come from the germline V gene. Between the trimmed V and J ends, which lost 3 bases and 4 bases, there was a span of 10 bases. The length of the CDR3 is 13 residues. The CDR3 region is CASSSTGLYGYTF. In nucleotides, the CDR3 is TGCGCCAGCAGCTCCACGGGTCTCTATGGCTACACCTTC.

This clone has a handful of counts. The CDR3: CASSPLNSPPEGYTF. The CDR3 DNA follows: TGTGCCAGCAGCCCCCTAAATAGCCCCCCAGAGGGCTACACCTTC. The chain joins TRBV11-2 to TRBJ1-2; D call uncertain. The CDR3 totals 15 residues. Germline V gives CDR1 SGHAT, CDR2 FQNNGV. V was clipped by 5 bases and J by 8 bases, with 21 bases between them.

There are a few counts of this clone. The rearrangement uses TRBV20-1 and TRBJ1-3; D unresolved. The CDR3 has 11 amino acids. Germline CDR1 DFQATT, CDR2 SNEGSKA (reference sequence). The germline V and J ends were trimmed by 6 bases and 2 bases, with 5 bases remaining between them. The CDR3 DNA reads as TGCAGTGCCGAAACTGGAAACACCATATATTTT. Protein: CSAETGNTIYF.

V and J are TRBV7-3 and TRBJ1-3; possibly TRBD1 for D (5 bases). Trimming cost V 5 bases and J 2 bases, with 10 bases left between them. Per germline, CDR1 SGHTA and CDR2 FQGTGA. This CDR3 region has 14 residues. The CDR3 nucleotides are TGTGCCAGCAGCCCCCCGGGGGCTGGAAACACCATATATTTT. Translating it yields CASSPPGAGNTIYF.

CDR3 in DNA: TGTGCCAGCAGCATGGGGAGGGGAATGACTGAAGCTTTCTTT. This translates into CASSMGRGMTEAFF. The chain links TRBV6-6 to TRBJ1-1; D may be TRBD1 (5 bases). The germline gives CDR1 MNHNY, CDR2 SVGAGI (reference sequence). The CDR3 runs to 14 residues. Trimming cost V 6 bases and J 5 bases, with 16 bases left between them.

This clone was observed once. The chain is built from TRBV30 and TRBJ1-2; D remains unclear. Germline V gene sequence: CDR1 GTSNPN, CDR2 SVGIG (reference sequence). V was pared by 3 bases and J by 4 bases, with 6 bases between. The length of the CDR3 is 11 residues. The CDR3 reads CAWRSGYGYTF. The CDR3, as DNA: TGTGCCTGGAGATCTGGCTATGGCTACACCTTC.

This clone has just one count. In the same sample, other DNA sequences code for this CDR3. The chain carries TRBV5-1 and TRBJ2-3; D gene uncertain. The CDR3 has 14 residues. Trimming left V 0 bases short and J 0 bases short, with 5 bases between. Germline CDR1 SGHRS, CDR2 YFSETQ. This chain's CDR3 is CASSLDSSTDTQYF. CDR3 sequence (DNA): TGCGCCAGCAGCTTGGACAGTAGCACAGATACGCAGTATTTT.

This chain joins TRBV6-1 and TRBJ2-5; 9 bases are shared with TRBD1. This CDR3 has 15 residues. Germline CDR1 MNHNS, CDR2 SASEGT. V dropped 2 bases and J dropped 4; count of bases not matched to a gene: 5. The CDR3 nucleotides are TGTGCCAGCAGTGAAACCGGGACAGGGAGAGAGACCCAGTACTTC. Translated: CASSETGTGRETQYF.

CDR3 nucleotide sequence: TGTGCCAGCGTTGAGACCGCCCCAGTAAACATTCAGTACTTC. This encodes CASVETAPVNIQYF. The chain joins TRBV2 to TRBJ2-4, with unresolved D. V was trimmed by 8 bases and J by 6 bases, leaving 17 bases between them. Germline CDR1 and CDR2: SNHLY and FYNNEI. This CDR3 spans 14 amino acids.

The chain links TRBV3-1 (or the pseudogene TRBV3-2) to TRBJ1-1; TRBD1 aligns across 8 bases. V lost 4 bases to trimming and J lost 11 bases; unmatched junction nucleotides: 15. The CDR3 spans 15 residues. CDR1 and CDR2 (germline): LGHDT, YNNKEL (reference sequence). The CDR3 coding sequence is TGTGCCAGCAGCCGAAAGGACAGGGAGTTTGTAGGTGCTTTCTTT. Amino acid sequence: CASSRKDREFVGAFF.

The chain employs TRBV6-6 and TRBJ2-3, with 15 bases fitting TRBD2. CDR1 and CDR2 from the germline V gene are MNHNY and SVGAGI (reference sequence). The CDR3 has 16 residues. The trim removed 10 bases at V and 3 bases at J, leaving 8 bases unmatched. In nucleotides, the CDR3 is TGTGCCACCCGGACTAGCGGGGGGGCGTCTACAGATACGCAGTATTTT. Its protein product is CATRTSGGASTDTQYF.

The gene calls are TRBV6-6 and TRBJ2-2, with a tentative D call TRBD1 (5 bases). The CDR3 has 14 residues. Germline CDR1 MNHNY, CDR2 SVGAGI (reference sequence). V was cut by 7 bases and J by 6 bases, with 15 bases left in between. As DNA, the CDR3 is TGTGCCAGCACCCAGGTCAGGGTCTCCGGGGAGCTGTTTTTT. It codes for CASTQVRVSGELFF.

V gene TRBV6-5 combines with J gene TRBJ1-2; D ambiguous. Trimming removed 1 base from V and 4 bases from J, with 10 bases in between. The germline V gene has CDR1 MNHEY and CDR2 SVGAGI. The CDR3 consists of 14 residues. The CDR3 spells CASSYYSRSYGYTF. In DNA, the CDR3 is TGTGCCAGCAGTTACTACTCCAGGTCCTATGGCTACACCTTC.

As concerns this clone: Other nucleotide sequences in the sample specify the same CDR3. The chain uses TRBV2 and TRBJ2-7; no definite D call. The CDR3 contains 10 residues. Germline CDR1 SNHLY, CDR2 FYNNEI. Trimming removed 9 bases at V and 0 bases at J, with 3 bases between. In DNA form, the CDR3 reads TGTGCCAGTAGCTCCTACGAGCAGTACTTC. Translation gives CASSSYEQYF.

V is TRBV11-3 and J is TRBJ2-5; 10 nucleotides align to TRBD2. Trimming cost V 3 bases and J 9 bases; bases outside gene matches: 10. The CDR3 sequence is 15 residues long. Germline CDR1 SGHNT, CDR2 YENEEA. CDR3 sequence: CASSLRAGGAEAQYF. DNA for the CDR3: TGTGCCAGCAGCTTGAGAGCGGGGGGGGCCGAGGCCCAGTACTTC.

The CDR3 spells CASSKSGNNRYNEQFF. The CDR3 DNA follows: TGTGCCAGTAGTAAATCAGGTAACAATCGCTACAATGAGCAGTTCTTC. The chain links TRBV19 to TRBJ2-1; no reliable D call. Germline loops: CDR1 LNHDA, CDR2 SQIVND (reference sequence). The CDR3 runs 16 residues. The V end was cut by 4 bases, the J end by 3 bases, with 16 bases between. The variable domain in full, with the rest retrieved from reference TRBV19 and TRBJ2-1, is DGGITQSPKYLFRKEGQNVTLSCEQNLNHDAMYWYRQDPGQGLRLIYYSQIVNDFQKGDIAEGYSVSREKKESFPLTVTSAQKNPTAFYLCASSKSGNNRYNEQFFGPGTRLTVL.

This chain links TRBV6-5 with TRBJ2-1, with 13 bases that match TRBD2. Trimming removed 6 bases from V and 10 bases from J; junction bases left unmatched: 9. Germline-derived CDR1 and CDR2 are MNHEY and SVGAGI. There are 15 residues in the CDR3. CDR3 coding DNA: TGTGCCAGCAGGGGGACTAGCGGGGCCTCAGGAGAGCAGTTCTTC. This translates into CASRGTSGASGEQFF.

This rearrangement joins TRBV19 to TRBJ1-1; D is unresolved. Germline CDR1 and CDR2: LNHDA and SQIVND (reference sequence). Trimming cost V 7 bases and J 1 base, with 7 bases left between them. The length of the CDR3 is 12 residues. In nucleotides, the CDR3 is TGTGCCAGTAAACGAGCGAACACTGAAGCTTTCTTT. It specifies CASKRANTEAFF.

This rearrangement joins TRBV5-1 to TRBJ1-1, with TRBD1 matching over 7 bases. CDR3 length: 13 amino acids. V lost 0 bases to trimming and J lost 10 bases; unmatched junction nucleotides: 6. Per germline, CDR1 SGHRS and CDR2 YFSETQ. CDR3 region: CASSLERGRGAFF. As DNA, the CDR3 is TGCGCCAGCAGCTTGGAAAGGGGGCGCGGAGCTTTCTTT.

This chain uses TRBV6-1 with TRBJ1-1; D unresolved. The CDR3 runs to 13 residues. Germline CDR1 and CDR2: MNHNS and SASEGT. V lost 6 bases and J lost 0, with 8 bases in between. The CDR3: CASSMTVNTEAFF. CDR3 DNA: TGTGCCAGCAGCATGACCGTGAACACTGAAGCTTTCTTT.